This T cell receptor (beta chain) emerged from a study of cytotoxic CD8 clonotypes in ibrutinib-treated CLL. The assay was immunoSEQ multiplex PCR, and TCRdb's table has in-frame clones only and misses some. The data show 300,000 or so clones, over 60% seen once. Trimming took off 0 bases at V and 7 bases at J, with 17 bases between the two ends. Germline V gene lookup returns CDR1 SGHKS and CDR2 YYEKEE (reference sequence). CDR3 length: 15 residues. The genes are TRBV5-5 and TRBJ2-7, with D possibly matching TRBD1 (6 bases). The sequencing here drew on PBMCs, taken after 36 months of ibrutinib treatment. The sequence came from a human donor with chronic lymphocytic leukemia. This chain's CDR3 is CASSLAGRGAWEQYF. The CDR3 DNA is TGTGCCAGCAGCTTGGCGGGCAGGGGTGCTTGGGAGCAGTACTTC.